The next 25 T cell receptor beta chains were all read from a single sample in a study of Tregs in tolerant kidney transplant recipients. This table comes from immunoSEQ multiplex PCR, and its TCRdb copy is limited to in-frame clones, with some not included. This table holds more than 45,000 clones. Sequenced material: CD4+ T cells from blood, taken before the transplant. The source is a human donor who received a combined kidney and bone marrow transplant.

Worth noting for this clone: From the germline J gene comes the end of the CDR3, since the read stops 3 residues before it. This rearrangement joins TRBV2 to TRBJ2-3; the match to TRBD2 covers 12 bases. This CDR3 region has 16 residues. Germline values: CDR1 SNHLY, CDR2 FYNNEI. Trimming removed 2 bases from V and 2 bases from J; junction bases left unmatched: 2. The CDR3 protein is CASSETSGRSTDTQYF. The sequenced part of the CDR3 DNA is TGTGCCAGCAGTGAAACTAGCGGGAGGTCCACAGATACG.

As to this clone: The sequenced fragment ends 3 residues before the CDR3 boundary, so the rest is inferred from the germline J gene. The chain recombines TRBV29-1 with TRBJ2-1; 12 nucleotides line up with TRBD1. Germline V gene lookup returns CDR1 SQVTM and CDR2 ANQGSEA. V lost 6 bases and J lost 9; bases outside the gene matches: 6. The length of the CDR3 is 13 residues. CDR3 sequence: CSVGTGGIGEQFF. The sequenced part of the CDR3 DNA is TGCAGCGTGGGGACAGGGGGCATAGGTGAG.

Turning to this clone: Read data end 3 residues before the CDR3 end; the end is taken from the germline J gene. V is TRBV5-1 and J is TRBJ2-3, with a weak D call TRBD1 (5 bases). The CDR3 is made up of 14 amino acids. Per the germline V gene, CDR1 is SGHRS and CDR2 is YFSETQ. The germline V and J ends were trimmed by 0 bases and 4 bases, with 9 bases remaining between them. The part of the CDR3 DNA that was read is TGCGCCAGCAGCTTGGGGTGGGGCCCAGATACG. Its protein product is CASSLGWGPDT. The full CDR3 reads CASSLGWGPDTQYF.

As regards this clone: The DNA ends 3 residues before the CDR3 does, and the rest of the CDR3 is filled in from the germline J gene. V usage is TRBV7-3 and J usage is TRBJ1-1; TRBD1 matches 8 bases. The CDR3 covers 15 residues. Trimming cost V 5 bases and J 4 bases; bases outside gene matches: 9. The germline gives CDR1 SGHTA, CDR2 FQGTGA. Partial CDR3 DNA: TGTGCCAGCAGCCCGACTGGACAGGGAGGCACTGAA. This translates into CASSPTGQGGTE. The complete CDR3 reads CASSPTGQGGTEAFF.

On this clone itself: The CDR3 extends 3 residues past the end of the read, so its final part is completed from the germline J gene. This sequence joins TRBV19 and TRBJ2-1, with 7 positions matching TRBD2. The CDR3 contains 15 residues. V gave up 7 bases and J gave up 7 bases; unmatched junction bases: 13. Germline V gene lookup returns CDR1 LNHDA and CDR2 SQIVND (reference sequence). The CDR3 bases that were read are TGTGCCAGTACAAAGCCTGGCGGGAGAAGTAATGAG. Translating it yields CASTKPGGRSNE. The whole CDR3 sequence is CASTKPGGRSNEQFF.

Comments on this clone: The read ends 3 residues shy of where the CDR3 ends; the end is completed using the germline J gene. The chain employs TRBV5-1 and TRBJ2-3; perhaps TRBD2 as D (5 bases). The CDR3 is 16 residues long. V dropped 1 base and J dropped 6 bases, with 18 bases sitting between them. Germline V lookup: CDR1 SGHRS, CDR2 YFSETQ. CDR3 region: CASSLNSGSTGDTQYF. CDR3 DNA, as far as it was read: TGCGCCAGCAGCTTGAATTCGGGTTCTACGGGGGATACG.

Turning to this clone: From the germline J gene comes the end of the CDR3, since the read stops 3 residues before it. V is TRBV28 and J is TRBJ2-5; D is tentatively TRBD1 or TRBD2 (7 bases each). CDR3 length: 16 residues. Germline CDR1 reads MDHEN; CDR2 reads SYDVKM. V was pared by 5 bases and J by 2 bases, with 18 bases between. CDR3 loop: CASSLTTGRGQETQYF. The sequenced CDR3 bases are TGTGCCAGCAGTCTAACGACAGGGAGGGGACAAGAGACC.

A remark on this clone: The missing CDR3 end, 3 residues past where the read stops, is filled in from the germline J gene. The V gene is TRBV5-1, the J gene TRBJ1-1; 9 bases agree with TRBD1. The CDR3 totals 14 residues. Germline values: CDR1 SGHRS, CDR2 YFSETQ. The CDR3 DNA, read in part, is TGCGCCAGCAGCTTGGTCGGACAGGGGACCGAA. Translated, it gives CASSLVGQGTE. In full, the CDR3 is CASSLVGQGTEAFF.

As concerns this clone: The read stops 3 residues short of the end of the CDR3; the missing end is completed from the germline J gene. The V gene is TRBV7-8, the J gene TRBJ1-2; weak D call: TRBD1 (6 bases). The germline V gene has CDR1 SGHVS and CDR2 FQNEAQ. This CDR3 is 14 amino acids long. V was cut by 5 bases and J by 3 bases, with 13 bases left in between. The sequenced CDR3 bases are TGTGCCAGCAGCCCAAGGGGGACGGACTATGGC. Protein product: CASSPRGTDYG. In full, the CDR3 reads CASSPRGTDYGYTF.

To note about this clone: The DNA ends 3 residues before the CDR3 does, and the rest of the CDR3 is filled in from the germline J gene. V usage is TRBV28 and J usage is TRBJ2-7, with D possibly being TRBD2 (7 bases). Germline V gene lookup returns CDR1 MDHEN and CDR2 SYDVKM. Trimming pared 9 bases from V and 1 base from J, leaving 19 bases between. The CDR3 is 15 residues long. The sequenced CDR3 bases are TGTGCCAGTCGCTCGGGGGGCGAGGGGTCCTACGAG. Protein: CASRSGGEGSYE. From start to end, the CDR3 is CASRSGGEGSYEQYF.

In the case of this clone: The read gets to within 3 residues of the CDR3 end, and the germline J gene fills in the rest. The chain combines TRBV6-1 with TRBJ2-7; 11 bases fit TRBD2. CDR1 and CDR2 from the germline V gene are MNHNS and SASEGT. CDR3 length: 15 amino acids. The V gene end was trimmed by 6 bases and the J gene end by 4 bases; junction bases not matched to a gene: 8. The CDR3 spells CASRELAGASYEQYF. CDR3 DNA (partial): TGTGCCAGCAGGGAACTAGCGGGAGCCTCATACGAG.

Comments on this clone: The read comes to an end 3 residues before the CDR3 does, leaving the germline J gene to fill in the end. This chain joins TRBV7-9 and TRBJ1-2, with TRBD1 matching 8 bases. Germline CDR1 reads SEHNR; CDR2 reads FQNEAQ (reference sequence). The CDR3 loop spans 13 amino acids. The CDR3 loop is CASRPAGGEGYTF. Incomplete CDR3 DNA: TGTGCCAGCAGGCCCGCAGGGGGCGAAGGC.

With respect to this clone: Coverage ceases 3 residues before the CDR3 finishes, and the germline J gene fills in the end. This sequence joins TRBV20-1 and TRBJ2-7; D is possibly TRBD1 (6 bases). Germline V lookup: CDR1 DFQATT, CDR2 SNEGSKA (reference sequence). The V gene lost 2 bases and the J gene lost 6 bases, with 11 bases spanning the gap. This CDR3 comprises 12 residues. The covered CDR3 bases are TGCAGTGCTAGATCAGGGGTAGGCGAG. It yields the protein CSARSGVGE. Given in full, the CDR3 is CSARSGVGEQYF.

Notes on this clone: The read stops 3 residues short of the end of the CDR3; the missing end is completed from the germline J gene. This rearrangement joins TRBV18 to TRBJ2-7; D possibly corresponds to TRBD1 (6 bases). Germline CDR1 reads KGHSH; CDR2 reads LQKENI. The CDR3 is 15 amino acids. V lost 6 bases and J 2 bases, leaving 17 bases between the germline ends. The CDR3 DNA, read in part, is TGTGCCAGCTCCCTGGGGACATCCGCGCCCTACGAG. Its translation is CASSLGTSAPYE. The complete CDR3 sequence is CASSLGTSAPYEQYF.

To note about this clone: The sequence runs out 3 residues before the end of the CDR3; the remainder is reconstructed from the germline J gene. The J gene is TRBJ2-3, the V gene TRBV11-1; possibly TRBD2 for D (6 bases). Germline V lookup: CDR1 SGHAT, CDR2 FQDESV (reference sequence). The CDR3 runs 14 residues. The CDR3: CASTGTSLRNSQYF. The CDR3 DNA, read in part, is TGTGCCAGCACCGGGACTTCCCTCCGCAATTCG.

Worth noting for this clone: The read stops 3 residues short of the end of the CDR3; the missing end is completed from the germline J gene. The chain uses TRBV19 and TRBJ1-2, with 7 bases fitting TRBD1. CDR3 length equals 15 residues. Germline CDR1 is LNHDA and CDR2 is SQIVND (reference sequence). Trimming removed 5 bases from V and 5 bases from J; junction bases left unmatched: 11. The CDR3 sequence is CASSLMTGTTYGYTF. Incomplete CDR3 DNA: TGTGCCAGTAGTCTCATGACAGGGACGACATATGGC.

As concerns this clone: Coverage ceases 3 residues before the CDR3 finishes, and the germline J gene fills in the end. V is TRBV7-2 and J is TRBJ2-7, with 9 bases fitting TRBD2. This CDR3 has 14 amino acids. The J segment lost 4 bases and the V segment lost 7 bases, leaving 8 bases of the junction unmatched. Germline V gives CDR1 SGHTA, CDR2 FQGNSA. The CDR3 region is CASTLGTSKYEQYF. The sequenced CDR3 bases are TGTGCCAGCACCCTAGGGACTAGCAAGTACGAG.

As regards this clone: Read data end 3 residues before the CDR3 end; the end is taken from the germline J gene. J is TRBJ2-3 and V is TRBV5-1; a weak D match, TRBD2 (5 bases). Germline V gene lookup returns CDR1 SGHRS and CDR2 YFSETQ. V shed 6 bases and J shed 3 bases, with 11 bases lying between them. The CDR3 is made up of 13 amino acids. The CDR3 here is CASTVPGTDTQYF. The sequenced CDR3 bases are TGCGCCAGCACCGTACCGGGGACAGATACG. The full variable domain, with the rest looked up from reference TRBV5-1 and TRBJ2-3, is KAGVTQTPRYLIKTRGQQVTLSCSPISGHRSVSWYQQTPGQGLQFLFEYFSETQRNKGNFPGRFSGRQFSNSRSEMNVSTLELGDSALYLCASTVPGTDTQYFGPGTRLTVL.

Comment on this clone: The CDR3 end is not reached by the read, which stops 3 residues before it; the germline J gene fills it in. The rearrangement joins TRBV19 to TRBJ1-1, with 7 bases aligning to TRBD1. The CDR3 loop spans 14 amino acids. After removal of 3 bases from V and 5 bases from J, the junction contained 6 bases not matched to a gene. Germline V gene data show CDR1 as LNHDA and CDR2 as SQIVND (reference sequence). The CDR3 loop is CASSMHRGRTEAFF. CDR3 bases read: TGTGCCAGTAGTATGCACAGGGGAAGAACTGAA.

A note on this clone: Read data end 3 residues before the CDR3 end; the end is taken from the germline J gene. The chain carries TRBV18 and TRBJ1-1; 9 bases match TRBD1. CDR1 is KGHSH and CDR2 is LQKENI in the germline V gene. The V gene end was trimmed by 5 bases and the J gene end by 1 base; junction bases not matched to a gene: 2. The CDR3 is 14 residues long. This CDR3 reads CASSETGGNTEAFF. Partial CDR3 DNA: TGTGCCAGCTCAGAGACAGGGGGGAACACTGAA.

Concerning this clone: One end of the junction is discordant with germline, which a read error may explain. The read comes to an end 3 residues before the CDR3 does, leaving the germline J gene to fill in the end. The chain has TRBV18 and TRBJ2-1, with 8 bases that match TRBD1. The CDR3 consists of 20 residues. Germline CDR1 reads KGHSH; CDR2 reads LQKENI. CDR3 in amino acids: CASPPRGDRGIADSYNEQFF. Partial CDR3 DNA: TGTGCCAGCCCACCACGCGGCGACAGGGGCATCGCCGACTCCTACAATGAG.

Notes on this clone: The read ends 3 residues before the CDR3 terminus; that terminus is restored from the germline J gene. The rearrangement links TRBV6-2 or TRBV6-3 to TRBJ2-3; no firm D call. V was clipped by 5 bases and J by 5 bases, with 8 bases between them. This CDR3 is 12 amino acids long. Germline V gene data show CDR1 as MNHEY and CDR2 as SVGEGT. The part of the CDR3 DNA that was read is TGTGCCAGCAGTGAGGTGGTAGATACG. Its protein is CASSEVVDT. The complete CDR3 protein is CASSEVVDTQYF.

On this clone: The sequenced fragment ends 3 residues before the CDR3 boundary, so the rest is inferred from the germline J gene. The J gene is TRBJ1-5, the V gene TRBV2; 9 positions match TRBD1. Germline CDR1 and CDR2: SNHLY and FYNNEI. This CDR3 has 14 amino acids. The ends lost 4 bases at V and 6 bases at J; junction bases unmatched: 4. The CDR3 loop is CASSVTGGLQPQHF. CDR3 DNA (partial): TGTGCCAGCAGTGTAACAGGGGGCCTTCAGCCC.

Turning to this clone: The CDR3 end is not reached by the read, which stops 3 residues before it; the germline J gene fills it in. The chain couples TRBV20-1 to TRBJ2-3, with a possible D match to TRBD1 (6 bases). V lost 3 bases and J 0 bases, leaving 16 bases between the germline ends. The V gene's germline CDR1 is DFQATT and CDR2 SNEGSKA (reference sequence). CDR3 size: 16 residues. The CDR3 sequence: CSASHQGPLSTDTQYF. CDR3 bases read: TGCAGTGCTAGCCACCAGGGGCCCTTGAGCACAGATACG.

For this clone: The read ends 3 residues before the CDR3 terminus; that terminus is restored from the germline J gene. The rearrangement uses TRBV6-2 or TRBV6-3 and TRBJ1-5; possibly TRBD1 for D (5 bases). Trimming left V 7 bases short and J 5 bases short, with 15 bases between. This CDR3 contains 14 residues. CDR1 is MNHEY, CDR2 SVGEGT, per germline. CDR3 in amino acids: CASTSPGEHQPQHF. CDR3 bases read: TGTGCCAGCACCTCACCGGGGGAGCATCAGCCC.